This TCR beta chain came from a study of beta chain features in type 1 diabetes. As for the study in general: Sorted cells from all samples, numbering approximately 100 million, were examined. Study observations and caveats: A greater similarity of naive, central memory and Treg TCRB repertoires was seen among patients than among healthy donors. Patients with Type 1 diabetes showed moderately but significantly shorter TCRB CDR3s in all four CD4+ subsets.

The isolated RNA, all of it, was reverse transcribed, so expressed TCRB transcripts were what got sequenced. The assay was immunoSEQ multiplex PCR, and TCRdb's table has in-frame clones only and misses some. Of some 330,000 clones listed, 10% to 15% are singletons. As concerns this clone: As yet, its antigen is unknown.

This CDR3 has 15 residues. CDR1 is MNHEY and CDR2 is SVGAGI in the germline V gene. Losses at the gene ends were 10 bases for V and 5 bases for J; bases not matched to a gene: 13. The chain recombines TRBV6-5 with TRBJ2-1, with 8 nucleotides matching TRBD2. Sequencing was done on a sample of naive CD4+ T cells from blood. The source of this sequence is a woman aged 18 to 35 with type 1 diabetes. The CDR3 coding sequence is TGTGCCACTCGGGTAGCCGGACTAGCCAACAATGAGCAGTTCTTC. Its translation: CATRVAGLANNEQFF.